A single sample is the source of the 10 T cell receptor beta chains below, sequenced in a study of shared clonotypes between healthy human individuals. The repertoire was sequenced with immunoSEQ multiplex PCR; TCRdb's copy has only in-frame clones and lacks some. Here the sample spans 2,500,000 or so clones, approximately 93% being singletons. The source material was naive CD4+ T cells from PBMCs. This sample's subset: CD45RA+ positively selected. These receptors were collected from a man younger than 30 in good health. Some clones in this sample may be carry-over from other donors' samples.

Turning to this clone: Within the sample, other DNA sequences also encode this same CDR3. This rearrangement joins TRBV7-3 to TRBJ1-5; D may be TRBD1 (5 bases). Germline lookup yields CDR1 SGHTA and CDR2 FQGTGA. CDR3 length: 13 amino acids. Trimming pared 3 bases from V and 5 bases from J, leaving 8 bases between. Written as DNA, the CDR3 is TGTGCCAGCAGCTTGGGGGGGGATCAGCCCCAGCATTTT. It encodes CASSLGGDQPQHF.

The chain joins TRBV7-3 to TRBJ2-5, with 7 positions matching TRBD2. Germline V lookup: CDR1 SGHTA, CDR2 FQGTGA. CDR3 length equals 15 residues. The V segment lost 4 bases and the J segment 2 bases; nucleotides outside the gene matches: 7. The CDR3 sequence: CASSSGGLVQETQYF. CDR3 nucleotides: TGTGCCAGCAGCTCCGGTGGACTAGTACAAGAGACCCAGTACTTC.

In the case of this clone: One end of the junction varies from germline; a read error may be responsible. J is TRBJ1-1 and V is TRBV19, with D unresolved. CDR1 is LNHDA, CDR2 SQIVND, per germline (reference sequence). The CDR3 has 10 residues. CDR3 loop: CASGDFTAFF. CDR3 DNA: TGTGCCAGTGGGGATTTTACGGCGTTTTTT.

The chain joins TRBV6-1 to TRBJ2-7, with D tentatively TRBD1 (5 bases). Germline CDR1 reads MNHNS; CDR2 reads SASEGT. Trimming left V 6 bases short and J 2 bases short, with 14 bases between. This CDR3 comprises 14 residues. CDR3 region: CASRQELVTYEQYF. For the CDR3, the DNA is TGTGCCAGCAGACAGGAACTGGTGACCTACGAGCAGTACTTC.

Comments on this clone: The sample carries other DNA sequences with the same CDR3. The chain employs TRBV5-1 and TRBJ2-7; the match to TRBD1 covers 9 bases. The CDR3 has 14 amino acids. J was trimmed by 4 bases and V by 3 bases; bases with no gene match: 5. Germline V lookup: CDR1 SGHRS, CDR2 YFSETQ. The chain's CDR3 is CASSSRDRAYEQYF. The CDR3 DNA sequence: TGCGCCAGCAGCTCCCGGGACAGGGCTTACGAGCAGTACTTC.

The gene calls are TRBV27 and TRBJ1-3, with a tentative D call TRBD1 (5 bases). CDR1 is MNHEY, CDR2 SMNVEV, per germline (reference sequence). V lost 5 bases, J lost 2 bases, and 13 bases lay in between. CDR3 length: 15 amino acids. The CDR3 DNA follows: TGTGCCAGCAGTCCCCTTACAGGAACTGGAAACACCATATATTTT. Translating gives CASSPLTGTGNTIYF.

On this clone itself: Other DNA sequences of this sample code for an identical CDR3. This sequence joins TRBV9 and TRBJ2-1; maybe TRBD2 (5 bases). This CDR3 is built from 14 residues. V shed 0 bases and J shed 4 bases, with 8 bases lying between them. Per germline, CDR1 SGDLS and CDR2 YYNGEE. Written as DNA, the CDR3 is TGTGCCAGCAGCGTAGGGACTTCGTACAATGAGCAGTTCTTC. The encoded protein is CASSVGTSYNEQFF.

In the case of this clone: Other DNA sequences in this specimen translate into the identical CDR3. The rearrangement joins TRBV5-1 to TRBJ2-3; 8 bases fit TRBD2. The CDR3 has 15 residues. V lost 3 bases and J lost 6; bases outside the gene matches: 9. Per the germline V gene, CDR1 is SGHRS and CDR2 is YFSETQ. CDR3 in amino acids: CASSSGLAGPDTQYF. The CDR3 bases are TGCGCCAGCAGCTCCGGACTAGCTGGACCGGATACGCAGTATTTT.

With regard to this clone: The sample has other DNA sequences that encode this CDR3 too. This rearrangement joins TRBV5-1 to TRBJ1-2; no clear D gene. CDR3 length: 13 amino acids. Trimming took 3 bases from V and 4 from J, leaving 10 bases between them. Germline values: CDR1 SGHRS, CDR2 YFSETQ. The CDR3, as DNA: TGCGCCAGCAGCTCCGGTGGCGGCTATGGCTACACCTTC. Translation: CASSSGGGYGYTF.

This rearrangement joins TRBV7-7 to TRBJ2-1, with 14 nucleotides matching TRBD2. Germline assignment: CDR1 SSHAT and CDR2 FNYEAQ (reference sequence). V dropped 3 bases and J dropped 8; count of bases not matched to a gene: 0. The CDR3 covers 14 residues. This CDR3 reads CASSLGLAGDEQFF. CDR3 DNA: TGTGCCAGCAGCTTGGGACTAGCGGGAGATGAGCAGTTCTTC.